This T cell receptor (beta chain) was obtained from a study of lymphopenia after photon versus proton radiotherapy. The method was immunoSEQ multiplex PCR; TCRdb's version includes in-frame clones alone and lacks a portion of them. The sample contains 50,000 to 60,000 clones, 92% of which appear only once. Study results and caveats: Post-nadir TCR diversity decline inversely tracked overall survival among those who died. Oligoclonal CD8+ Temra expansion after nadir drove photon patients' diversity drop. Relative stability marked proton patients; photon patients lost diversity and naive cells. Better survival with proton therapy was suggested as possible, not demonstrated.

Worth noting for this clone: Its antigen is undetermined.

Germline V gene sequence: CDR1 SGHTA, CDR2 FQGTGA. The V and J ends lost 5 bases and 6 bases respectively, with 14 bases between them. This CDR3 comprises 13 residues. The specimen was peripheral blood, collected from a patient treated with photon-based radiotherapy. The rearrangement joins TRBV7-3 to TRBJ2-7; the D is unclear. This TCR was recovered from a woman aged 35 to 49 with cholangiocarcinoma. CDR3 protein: CASSLGGRREQYF. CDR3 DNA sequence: TGTGCCAGCAGCCTAGGTGGTAGGCGCGAGCAGTACTTC.